The rows below give T cell receptor beta chains drawn from one sample of a study of cytomegalovirus exposure and HLA in healthy donors. Profiled with immunoSEQ multiplex PCR; TCRdb holds only in-frame clones, not every one. The sample includes about 160,000 clones, around four fifths of them seen just once. The sequenced material came from PBMCs. All receptors derive from a man under 40 in good health and CMV-seropositive. The CDR3 runs from the conserved cysteine through the conserved F or W. D genes are given only for firm matches. Some rows mark clone size as missing; the rest say once, few, many or name a class of expanded clone.

size	V	J	D	CDR3	DNA
NA	TRBV15	TRBJ1-5	NA	CATSRDKESQPQHF	TGTGCCACCAGCAGAGATAAGGAGAGTCAGCCCCAGCATTTT
once	TRBV5-1	TRBJ2-7	TRBD2	CASSEGLAGGRQYF	TGCGCCAGCAGCGAGGGACTAGCGGGGGGCCGTCAGTACTTC
NA	TRBV11-2	TRBJ1-5	NA	CASSFGGNQPQHF	TGTGCCAGCAGCTTTGGGGGGAATCAGCCCCAGCATTTT
NA	TRBV4-3	TRBJ2-3	TRBD2	CASSQVGGGRDTQYF	TGCGCCAGCAGCCAAGTCGGCGGGGGGAGGGATACGCAGTATTTT
once	TRBV7-2	TRBJ2-2	TRBD2	CASRERGGAGELFF	TGTGCCAGCAGGGAGCGGGGGGGCGCCGGGGAGCTGTTTTTT
NA	TRBV9	TRBJ1-2	NA	CASSGLGGANYGYTF	TGTGCCAGCAGCGGATTGGGGGGAGCTAACTATGGCTACACCTTC
NA	TRBV4-3	TRBJ1-4	TRBD1	CASSQDGQGSNEKLFF	TGCGCCAGCAGCCAAGACGGACAGGGATCAAATGAAAAACTGTTTTTT
NA	TRBV2	TRBJ2-7	TRBD1	CASSDLAQGIRNEQYF	TGTGCCAGCAGTGACTTGGCACAGGGGATACGCAACGAGCAGTACTTC
NA	TRBV29-1	TRBJ2-3	TRBD2	CSGELAETSSTDTQYF	TGCAGCGGCGAACTAGCGGAGACCTCTAGCACAGATACGCAGTATTTT
NA	TRBV7-9	TRBJ1-4	NA	CASSLGASATNEKLFF	TGTGCCAGCAGCTTAGGCGCTTCTGCAACTAATGAAAAACTGTTTTTT
NA	TRBV2	TRBJ1-2	TRBD1	CASFGTGALGGYTF	TGTGCCAGCTTCGGGACAGGAGCCCTCGGGGGCTACACCTTC
NA	TRBV18	TRBJ1-1	TRBD1	CASSLQKGATEAFF	TGTGCCAGCTCCCTCCAAAAGGGGGCCACTGAAGCTTTCTTT
NA	TRBV7-2	TRBJ2-2	NA	CASSAQRTGELFF	TGTGCCAGCAGCGCTCAGAGGACCGGGGAGCTGTTTTTT
NA	TRBV9	TRBJ2-6	NA	CASNLNGDSGANVLTF	TGTGCCAGCAACCTTAACGGGGACTCTGGGGCCAACGTCCTGACTTTC
NA	TRBV5-1	TRBJ2-7	TRBD1	CASSLGQGVSYEQYF	TGCGCCAGCAGCTTGGGACAGGGGGTCTCCTACGAGCAGTACTTC
NA	TRBV7-9	TRBJ2-1	TRBD1	CASSSEGQGSNEQFF	TGTGCCAGCAGCTCGGAGGGACAGGGGAGTAATGAGCAGTTCTTC
NA	TRBV19	TRBJ2-7	TRBD2	CASRTSGVSYEQYF	TGTGCCAGTAGAACTAGCGGGGTCTCCTACGAGCAGTACTTC